Shown below are 30 T cell receptor beta chains from a single sample sequenced in a study of somatic mutations in cytotoxic T cells in rheumatoid arthritis. Assay: immunoSEQ multiplex PCR; the TCRdb copy retains only in-frame clones and omits some. The sample holds 8,000 to 13,000 clones, around 80% seen once. Sample: CD8+ T cells sorted from blood. The receptors here all came from a woman aged 45-65 years in good health.

The chain combines TRBV7-9 with TRBJ2-4; 9 bases fit TRBD1. The germline V gene has CDR1 SEHNR and CDR2 FQNEAQ (reference sequence). The CDR3 has 17 amino acids. With V trimmed by 5 bases and J by 0 bases, 8 bases remained unmatched. The chain's CDR3 is CASSPRQGGIAKNIQYF. The CDR3 coding sequence is TGTGCCAGCAGCCCCAGACAGGGGGGGATAGCCAAAAACATTCAGTACTTC.

CDR3 sequence reads: CASSSGGAYEQYF. In DNA, the CDR3 is TGTGCCAGCAGCTCGGGGGGGGCCTATGAGCAGTACTTC. The V and J genes are TRBV7-9 and TRBJ2-5, with 8 bases fitting TRBD2. V lost 4 bases to trimming and J lost 11 bases; unmatched junction nucleotides: 9. In germline, CDR1 is SEHNR, CDR2 FQNEAQ (reference sequence). The CDR3 sequence is 13 residues long.

The chain recombines TRBV6-6 with TRBJ2-3, with a tentative D call TRBD1 (6 bases). CDR3 length: 12 amino acids. Germline loops: CDR1 MNHNY, CDR2 SVGAGI (reference sequence). V was clipped by 7 bases and J by 5 bases, with 10 bases between them. CDR3 sequence reads: CASTLGGDTQYF. The CDR3 DNA reads as TGTGCCAGCACCTTAGGGGGAGATACGCAGTATTTT.

The chain combines TRBV29-1 with TRBJ1-4; D may be TRBD1 (5 bases). The CDR3 has 17 residues. Germline CDR1 is SQVTM and CDR2 is ANQGSEA. V was pared by 3 bases and J by 4 bases, with 21 bases between. The CDR3 nucleotides read TGCAGCGTTGATATCGGGGACGGGGGATCATTTAATGAAAAACTGTTTTTT. Residues: CSVDIGDGGSFNEKLFF.

This sequence joins TRBV6-6 and TRBJ1-1; D gene unclear. The V gene's germline CDR1 is MNHNY and CDR2 SVGAGI (reference sequence). V was pared by 2 bases and J by 5 bases, with 15 bases between. This CDR3 has 15 amino acids. The CDR3 DNA reads TGTGCCAGCAGTTACGGAAAGGGAAGAGGGACTGAAGCTTTCTTT. This encodes CASSYGKGRGTEAFF.

V is TRBV10-3 and J is TRBJ2-3; perhaps TRBD2 as D (5 bases). Germline CDR1 reads ENHRY; CDR2 reads SYGVKD. Trimming pared 2 bases from V and 6 bases from J, leaving 15 bases between. This CDR3 spans 15 amino acids. This CDR3 reads CAISEPDAGDDTQYF. The CDR3 DNA reads as TGTGCCATCAGTGAGCCGGACGCGGGTGATGATACGCAGTATTTT.

This chain joins TRBV7-6 and TRBJ2-5, with 10 bases matching TRBD2. CDR3 length: 15 amino acids. Germline V gene sequence: CDR1 SGHVS, CDR2 FNYEAQ. V lost 4 bases, J lost 4 bases, and 6 bases stayed unmatched. CDR3 amino acids: CASSSLAGDRETQYF. CDR3 in DNA: TGTGCCAGCAGCTCCCTAGCGGGAGATCGAGAGACCCAGTACTTC.

The V gene is TRBV30, the J gene TRBJ1-4; 8 bases line up with TRBD1. Germline loops: CDR1 GTSNPN, CDR2 SVGIG (reference sequence). The CDR3 covers 16 residues. Trimming removed 5 bases from V and 5 bases from J; junction bases left unmatched: 13. CDR3 sequence: CAWAGTGASLNEKLFF. The CDR3 nucleotides are TGTGCCTGGGCCGGGACAGGAGCCTCTCTAAATGAAAAACTGTTTTTT.

As concerns this clone: One end of the junction is discordant with germline, which a read error may explain. The chain joins TRBV7-9 to TRBJ2-7; D uncertain. CDR3 length equals 16 residues. CDR1 SEHNR and CDR2 FQNEAQ come from the germline V gene (reference sequence). CDR3 sequence (DNA): TGTGCCAGCACCACCCTGTCTGCAGGTACCTCCCACGAGCAGTACTTC. Translating it yields CASTTLSAGTSHEQYF. Full variable domain (outside the CDR3, taken from reference TRBV7-9 and TRBJ2-7): DTGVSQNPRHKITKRGQNVTFRCDPISEHNRLYWYRQTLGQGPEFLTYFQNEAQLEKSRLLSDRFSAERPKGSFSTLEIQRTEQGDSAMYLCASTTLSAGTSHEQYFGPGTRLTVT.

The V gene is TRBV4-1, the J gene TRBJ2-7; D not certain. The ends were cut back, 0 bases at V and 3 bases at J, with 12 bases in the middle. Germline lookup yields CDR1 MGHRA and CDR2 YSYEKL. This CDR3 has 15 amino acids. CDR3 amino acids: CASSQDKAVYYEQYF. CDR3 sequence (DNA): TGCGCCAGCAGCCAAGATAAGGCGGTCTACTACGAGCAGTACTTC.

This clone was seen a single time. CDR3 loop: CASSLVQGVGVNTEAFF. For the CDR3, the DNA is TGTGCCAGCAGCTTAGTGCAGGGGGTAGGGGTGAACACTGAAGCTTTCTTT. The chain combines TRBV7-8 with TRBJ1-1, with TRBD1 matching over 7 bases. The V and J ends lost 1 base and 0 bases, in that order; junction bases with no gene match: 8. Germline CDR1 SGHVS, CDR2 FQNEAQ. CDR3 length equals 17 residues.

V is TRBV10-2 and J is TRBJ2-5, with 10 positions matching TRBD2. The germline gives CDR1 WSHSY, CDR2 SAAADI. The CDR3 sequence is 14 residues long. J gave up 5 bases and V 3 bases, and 3 bases lay outside the gene matches. CDR3 protein: CASSELAGHETQYF. CDR3 sequence (DNA): TGCGCCAGCAGTGAACTAGCGGGGCACGAGACCCAGTACTTC.

This clone has only a few counts. The chain uses TRBV28 and TRBJ2-7; 7 bases fit TRBD2. This CDR3 spans 13 amino acids. V lost 3 bases to trimming and J lost 5 bases; unmatched junction nucleotides: 4. The germline CDR1 and CDR2 sequences are MDHEN and SYDVKM. The CDR3 loop reads CASSFGLVHEQYF. CDR3 DNA: TGTGCCAGCAGTTTCGGACTAGTCCACGAGCAGTACTTC.

This clone was observed a few times. The V and J genes are TRBV28 and TRBJ2-7, with a tentative D call TRBD1 (6 bases). The CDR3 runs 14 residues. V shed 3 bases and J shed 1 base, with 10 bases lying between them. Germline V lookup: CDR1 MDHEN, CDR2 SYDVKM. The DNA of the CDR3 is TGTGCCAGCAGTTTCAGGGGCGAGTCCTACGAGCAGTACTTC. It specifies CASSFRGESYEQYF.

The chain is built from TRBV7-2 and TRBJ1-1; D gene unclear. Trimming removed 1 base at V and 8 bases at J, with 8 bases between. The CDR3 consists of 12 residues. Germline assignment: CDR1 SGHTA and CDR2 FQGNSA. The CDR3 nucleotides read TGTGCCAGCAGCTTAGGGACGGGAGAAGCTTTCTTT. Translating it yields CASSLGTGEAFF.

The chain links TRBV21-1 to TRBJ2-5; the table names TRBD2, a call not compared with the DNA. TRBV21-1 has pseudogene status. There are 13 residues in the CDR3. The CDR3 loop is CASSPCGGETQYF. The CDR3 DNA is TGTGCCAGCAGCCCGTGTGGAGGAGAGACCCAGTACTTC.

The chain is built from TRBV6-5 and TRBJ1-5; D perhaps matches TRBD1 (5 bases). The CDR3 sequence is 15 residues long. Looked up from germline, CDR1 is MNHEY and CDR2 is SVGAGI. V was shortened by 2 bases and J by 1 base, with 9 bases between the two germline ends. The chain's CDR3 is CASSYTSGSNQPQHF. The CDR3 region has the DNA TGTGCCAGCAGTTACACCTCAGGGAGCAATCAGCCCCAGCATTTT.

The chain joins TRBV20-1 to TRBJ1-2, with D uncertain. Trimming removed 4 bases from V and 1 base from J, with 4 bases in between. Germline CDR1 is DFQATT and CDR2 is SNEGSKA (reference sequence). CDR3 size: 11 residues. This CDR3 reads CSAIFNYGYTF. CDR3 nucleotide sequence: TGCAGTGCTATATTTAACTATGGCTACACCTTC.

This clone occurred once. The rearrangement uses TRBV9 and TRBJ2-3; 7 positions match TRBD2. V was clipped by 4 bases and J by 0 bases; unmatched bases: 2. CDR1 is SGDLS and CDR2 is YYNGEE in the germline V gene. CDR3 size: 14 residues. CDR3 bases: TGTGCCAGCAGCCCCGGGGGGAGCACAGATACGCAGTATTTT. Protein product: CASSPGGSTDTQYF.

This sequence joins TRBV27 and TRBJ1-2; the D gene is possibly TRBD1 (5 bases). The CDR3 extends over 14 amino acids. CDR1 MNHEY and CDR2 SMNVEV come from the germline V gene (reference sequence). Trimming shortened V by 3 bases and J by 1 base, and 9 bases separated the two germline ends. Here the CDR3 reads CASSLSGLNYGYTF. Here the CDR3 DNA reads TGTGCCAGCAGTTTGTCGGGACTTAACTATGGCTACACCTTC.

The chain has TRBV27 and TRBJ2-2; D unclear. V lost 3 bases to trimming and J lost 7 bases, with 12 bases between them. CDR1 and CDR2 from the germline V gene are MNHEY and SMNVEV (reference sequence). CDR3 size: 14 residues. The DNA for the CDR3 is TGTGCCAGCAGTTTGAGACAAGGTCTCGGGGAGCTGTTTTTT. Translated, it gives CASSLRQGLGELFF.

The chain uses TRBV9 and TRBJ2-2; TRBD2 is a possible D gene (6 bases). Germline values: CDR1 SGDLS, CDR2 YYNGEE. V lost 4 bases and J lost 4, with 8 bases in between. CDR3 length: 13 amino acids. DNA of the CDR3: TGTGCCAGCAGCCTCGGGGGCACCGGGGAGCTGTTTTTT. Encoded protein: CASSLGGTGELFF.

V and J are TRBV10-3 and TRBJ2-7; 10 bases agree with TRBD1. J was trimmed by 6 bases and V by 2 bases; bases with no gene match: 7. Germline values: CDR1 ENHRY, CDR2 SYGVKD. This CDR3 is 15 amino acids long. CDR3 sequence (DNA): TGTGCCATCAGTGAGGGGACAGGGGCCAATGGCGAGCAGTACTTC. It specifies CAISEGTGANGEQYF.

In this sample, this clone turned up a few times. The genes are TRBV2 and TRBJ2-1, with 12 bases that match TRBD2. The CDR3 runs 15 residues. J gave up 6 bases and V 6 bases, and 6 bases lay outside the gene matches. CDR1 and CDR2 (germline): SNHLY, FYNNEI. CDR3 DNA sequence: TGTGCCAGCAGAGTTCCTAGCGGGAGGGCCAATGAGCAGTTCTTC. Its protein product is CASRVPSGRANEQFF.

The chain carries TRBV6-1 and TRBJ2-2, with TRBD2 identical over 10 bases. J lost 3 bases, V lost 2 bases, and 0 bases had no gene match. This CDR3 comprises 15 residues. Germline V gene data show CDR1 as MNHNS and CDR2 as SASEGT. The CDR3 spells CASSELAGDTGELFF. CDR3 bases: TGTGCCAGCAGTGAACTAGCGGGAGACACCGGGGAGCTGTTTTTT.

The chain recombines TRBV13 with TRBJ2-1; 7 bases are a match to TRBD2. This CDR3 is 15 amino acids long. J gave up 3 bases and V 2 bases, and 4 bases lay outside the gene matches. In germline, CDR1 is PRHDT, CDR2 FYEKMQ (reference sequence). As DNA, the CDR3 is TGTGCCAGCAGCTTACCGGCTAGCGGCTACAATGAGCAGTTCTTC. As protein: CASSLPASGYNEQFF.

The chain recombines TRBV4-2 with TRBJ2-1; 8 bases align to TRBD1. The CDR3 spans 17 residues. V was pared by 3 bases and J by 2 bases, with 9 bases of the junction left unmatched. CDR1 and CDR2 (germline): LGHNA, YNFKEQ. The CDR3 reads CASSQTLTGDPYNEQFF. The CDR3, as DNA: TGTGCCAGCAGCCAGACCCTGACAGGGGACCCCTACAATGAGCAGTTCTTC.

The chain employs TRBV9 and TRBJ1-4; D might be TRBD1 (6 bases). Germline CDR1 reads SGDLS; CDR2 reads YYNGEE. V lost 7 bases to trimming and J lost 7 bases, with 14 bases between them. The CDR3 has 13 residues. The CDR3 loop reads CASGMGASEKLFF. DNA of the CDR3: TGTGCCAGCGGAATGGGGGCGAGTGAAAAACTGTTTTTT.

This chain connects TRBV5-6 to TRBJ2-5; a possible D gene is TRBD2 (6 bases). CDR3 length: 13 amino acids. Trimming left V 5 bases short and J 0 bases short, with 8 bases between. The V gene's germline CDR1 is SGHDT and CDR2 YYEEEE. The CDR3 loop reads CASREGYQETQYF. CDR3 in DNA: TGTGCCAGCAGGGAGGGCTACCAAGAGACCCAGTACTTC.

This clone was observed a few times. The gene calls are TRBV6-4 and TRBJ2-1; TRBD2 matches at 15 bases. The CDR3 is 16 amino acids. Looked up from germline, CDR1 is MRHNA and CDR2 is SNTAGT. With 7 bases clipped from V and 9 bases from J, the junction kept 10 bases outside the gene matches. The CDR3 loop reads CASIGLAGGFRSEQFF. The DNA of the CDR3 is TGTGCCAGCATTGGACTAGCGGGAGGGTTTCGGTCTGAGCAGTTCTTC.